Following are 2 T cell receptor beta chains from one sample sequenced in a study of vaccination and CD4 T cells after COVID-19. This sample's treatment: approximately 10-day PBMC culture with coronavirus spike peptide pools or control peptides (ViraFEST assay). Sequenced with the Oncomine TCR Beta short-read assay was DNA taken from cultured CD4+ T cells. TCRdb reanalysed the PCR reads using MiXCR and keeps one entry per CDR3 protein. The repertoire holds over 10,000 distinct CDR3 sequences, with 79% as singletons. These TCRs' antigens remain unknown. Sequences were obtained from CD4+ T cells from blood, cultured in vitro. These receptor sequences come from a human donor who had recovered from COVID-19.

This chain joins TRBV20-1 and TRBJ2-7; a weak D match, TRBD1 (5 bases). This CDR3 contains 14 residues. Germline CDR1 is DFQATT and CDR2 is SNEGSKA (reference sequence). V lost 6 bases, J lost 2 bases, and 17 bases lay in between. The CDR3 DNA reads as TGCAGTGCCCCAGGGCCAGGGCCGGCCTACGAGCAGTACTTC. Translation gives CSAPGPGPAYEQYF.

The chain links TRBV28 to TRBJ1-1, with TRBD1 as a possible D gene (6 bases). CDR1 is MDHEN and CDR2 is SYDVKM in the germline V gene. The CDR3 sequence is 13 residues long. V lost 7 bases to trimming and J lost 9 bases, with 18 bases between them. CDR3 sequence reads: CASIPQGSPQAFF. CDR3 nucleotide sequence: TGTGCCAGCATCCCCCAGGGGTCCCCGCAAGCTTTCTTT.